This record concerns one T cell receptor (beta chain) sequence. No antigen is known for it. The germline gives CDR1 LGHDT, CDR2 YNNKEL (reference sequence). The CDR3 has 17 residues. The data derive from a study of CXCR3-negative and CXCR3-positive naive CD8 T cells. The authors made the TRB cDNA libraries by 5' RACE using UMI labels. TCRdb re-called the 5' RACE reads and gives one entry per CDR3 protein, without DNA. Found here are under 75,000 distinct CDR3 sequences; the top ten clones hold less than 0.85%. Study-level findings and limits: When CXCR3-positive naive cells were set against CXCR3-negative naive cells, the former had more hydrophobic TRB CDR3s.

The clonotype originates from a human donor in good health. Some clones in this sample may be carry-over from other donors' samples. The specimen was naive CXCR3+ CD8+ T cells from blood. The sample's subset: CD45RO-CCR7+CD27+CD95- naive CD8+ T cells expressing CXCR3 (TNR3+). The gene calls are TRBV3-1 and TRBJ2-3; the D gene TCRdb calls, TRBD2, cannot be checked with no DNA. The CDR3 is CASSQDRVAGNTDTQYF.